This T cell receptor beta chain originates from a study of TIL therapy for anti-PD-1-resistant metastatic lung cancer. At the level of the study: Patients had a median age of approximately 50 years (range 38-75). Study-wide points: Patients were highly selected, enriched for treatment-naive, never-smoker and oncogene-addicted cases.

This sample's time point: pre-treatment sample, taken before nivolumab and TIL therapy. Trimming stripped 3 bases from V and 4 bases from J, with 16 bases between. The germline V gene has CDR1 MDHEN and CDR2 SYDVKM. This CDR3 spans 15 amino acids. Sequencing used immunoSEQ v3. Clones were read by immunoSEQ multiplex PCR, and TCRdb kept only the in-frame ones, dropping some. The table shows around 55,000 clones, with more than 80% occurring only once. As to this clone: Its antigen is unidentified.

The clonotype originates from a person aged 25-85 years with non-small cell lung cancer. The chain recombines TRBV28 with TRBJ2-7; D is perhaps TRBD1 (5 bases). Sample: blood, taken at baseline. CDR3 region: CASSFSGFVVYEQYF. CDR3 bases: TGTGCCAGCAGTTTTTCAGGGTTCGTGGTATACGAGCAGTACTTC.